This TCR beta chain was profiled in a study of blood T cell repertoires in COVID-19. Only in-frame clones appear in the TCRdb table, and some are missing; sequencing was by immunoSEQ multiplex PCR. The profile shows 46,000 or so clones, roughly 86% of them singletons. The germline gives CDR1 LNHDA, CDR2 SQIVND (reference sequence). CDR3 size: 15 residues. The trim removed 6 bases at V and 3 bases at J, leaving 8 bases unmatched. This clonotype was sampled from a man in his fifties or sixties with active or convalescent COVID-19. The V call is TRBV19, the J call TRBJ1-5; 7 nucleotides match TRBD1. The sequenced material came from peripheral blood. The CDR3 is CASSLDREDNQPQHF. The CDR3 DNA reads TGTGCCAGTAGCTTAGACAGGGAGGACAATCAGCCCCAGCATTTT.